Listed below are T cell receptor beta chains from one sample, sequenced in a study of shared clonotypes between healthy human individuals. The data were produced by immunoSEQ multiplex PCR, yet TCRdb's version contains in-frame clones alone and is incomplete. This table holds hundreds of thousands of clones, around 95% found once. Sequenced material: naive CD8+ T cells sorted from blood. The receptor source for this set is a woman younger than 45 in good health. Each CDR3 is given with its conserved first and last residue. The order of the fields is CDR3 length, clone size, D gene, J gene, V gene, CDR3 protein, CDR3 DNA. A D gene is named only where the DNA matches it firmly. A clone size is listed for some rows: how often the clone was seen (once, few, many), or a class if it is expanded.

CDR3 length: 13
clone size: once
D gene: NA
J gene: TRBJ2-7
V gene: TRBV6-5
CDR3 protein: CASSYRAVYEQYF
CDR3 DNA: TGTGCCAGCAGTTATAGAGCGGTCTACGAGCAGTACTTC

CDR3 length: 14
clone size: NA
D gene: TRBD2
J gene: TRBJ2-3
V gene: TRBV4-2
CDR3 protein: CASSQEVAGWAQYF
CDR3 DNA: TGTGCCAGCAGCCAAGAAGTAGCGGGCTGGGCGCAGTATTTT

CDR3 length: 13
clone size: NA
D gene: NA
J gene: TRBJ1-2
V gene: TRBV28
CDR3 protein: CASSFGGPYGYTF
CDR3 DNA: TGTGCCAGCAGTTTTGGGGGGCCCTATGGCTACACCTTC

CDR3 length: 12
clone size: NA
D gene: TRBD1
J gene: TRBJ1-1
V gene: TRBV7-9
CDR3 protein: CTSSSGGTEAFF
CDR3 DNA: TGTACCAGCAGCTCAGGGGGGACTGAAGCTTTCTTT

CDR3 length: 18
clone size: NA
D gene: TRBD1
J gene: TRBJ2-7
V gene: TRBV27
CDR3 protein: CASSIITGTGASLYEQYF
CDR3 DNA: TGTGCCAGCAGTATTATCACCGGGACAGGGGCGAGCCTCTACGAGCAGTACTTC

CDR3 length: 15
clone size: NA
D gene: NA
J gene: TRBJ2-7
V gene: TRBV27
CDR3 protein: CASSFGLDLSYEQYF
CDR3 DNA: TGTGCCAGCAGTTTTGGCCTAGATTTGTCCTACGAGCAGTACTTC

CDR3 length: 12
clone size: NA
D gene: NA
J gene: TRBJ2-7
V gene: TRBV28
CDR3 protein: CATTGYTYEQYF
CDR3 DNA: TGTGCCACAACAGGGTACACCTACGAGCAGTACTTC

CDR3 length: 16
clone size: NA
D gene: TRBD2
J gene: TRBJ2-7
V gene: TRBV4-1
CDR3 protein: CASSQEGGVSSYEQYF
CDR3 DNA: TGCGCCAGCAGCCAAGAGGGGGGGGTGAGCTCCTACGAGCAGTACTTC

CDR3 length: 9
clone size: NA
D gene: NA
J gene: TRBJ1-2
V gene: TRBV6-1
CDR3 protein: CATFYGYTF
CDR3 DNA: TGTGCCACCTTCTATGGCTACACCTTC

CDR3 length: 15
clone size: NA
D gene: NA
J gene: TRBJ2-7
V gene: TRBV7-6
CDR3 protein: CASSLADGLVYEQYF
CDR3 DNA: TGTGCCAGCAGCTTAGCTGACGGGCTAGTCTACGAGCAGTACTTC

CDR3 length: 13
clone size: NA
D gene: NA
J gene: TRBJ2-7
V gene: TRBV6-6
CDR3 protein: CASSSSKAYEQYF
CDR3 DNA: TGTGCCAGCAGTTCGAGTAAAGCCTACGAGCAGTACTTC

CDR3 length: 13
clone size: once
D gene: NA
J gene: TRBJ2-7
V gene: TRBV11-2
CDR3 protein: CASSLGPEGEQYF
CDR3 DNA: TGTGCCAGCAGCTTAGGACCAGAGGGCGAGCAGTACTTC

CDR3 length: 14
clone size: NA
D gene: TRBD1
J gene: TRBJ1-2
V gene: TRBV30
CDR3 protein: CAWSPGTGNYGYTF
CDR3 DNA: TGTGCCTGGAGTCCGGGGACAGGGAACTATGGCTACACCTTC

CDR3 length: 16
clone size: NA
D gene: TRBD2
J gene: TRBJ2-1
V gene: TRBV7-6
CDR3 protein: CASSLSGGESYNEQFF
CDR3 DNA: TGTGCCAGCAGCTTATCTGGGGGGGAATCCTACAATGAGCAGTTCTTC

CDR3 length: 12
clone size: NA
D gene: NA
J gene: TRBJ1-1
V gene: TRBV5-4
CDR3 protein: CASSSGETEAFF
CDR3 DNA: TGTGCCAGCAGCTCAGGGGAGACTGAAGCTTTCTTT

CDR3 length: 16
clone size: NA
D gene: TRBD1
J gene: TRBJ1-6
V gene: TRBV7-6
CDR3 protein: CASRLTGTGTNSPLHF
CDR3 DNA: TGTGCCAGCAGACTAACGGGGACAGGGACGAATTCACCCCTCCACTTT

CDR3 length: 12
clone size: NA
D gene: NA
J gene: TRBJ2-5
V gene: TRBV30
CDR3 protein: CAWSVVGETQYF
CDR3 DNA: TGTGCCTGGAGCGTGGTTGGGGAGACCCAGTACTTC

CDR3 length: 13
clone size: NA
D gene: NA
J gene: TRBJ2-1
V gene: TRBV5-6
CDR3 protein: CASSPDLGNEQFF
CDR3 DNA: TGTGCCAGCAGCCCCGATTTAGGGAATGAGCAGTTCTTC

CDR3 length: 13
clone size: NA
D gene: NA
J gene: TRBJ2-3
V gene: TRBV13
CDR3 protein: CASSLGPPDTQYF
CDR3 DNA: TGTGCCAGCAGCTTAGGGCCCCCGGATACGCAGTATTTT

CDR3 length: 13
clone size: NA
D gene: NA
J gene: TRBJ2-7
V gene: TRBV2
CDR3 protein: CASSEWGSYEQYF
CDR3 DNA: TGTGCCAGCAGTGAATGGGGTTCCTACGAGCAGTACTTC

CDR3 length: 14
clone size: NA
D gene: NA
J gene: TRBJ2-7
V gene: TRBV19
CDR3 protein: CASSPRTATYEQYF
CDR3 DNA: TGTGCCAGTAGTCCTCGGACAGCCACCTACGAGCAGTACTTC

CDR3 length: 16
clone size: NA
D gene: NA
J gene: TRBJ1-1
V gene: TRBV6-6
CDR3 protein: CASSYIQARKSSEAFF
CDR3 DNA: TGTGCCAGCAGTTACATACAGGCCCGTAAATCGTCTGAAGCTTTCTTT

CDR3 length: 14
clone size: NA
D gene: NA
J gene: TRBJ2-2
V gene: TRBV4-1
CDR3 protein: CASSQEAVGGELFF
CDR3 DNA: TGCGCCAGCAGCCAAGAAGCGGTCGGCGGGGAGCTGTTTTTT

CDR3 length: 15
clone size: NA
D gene: NA
J gene: TRBJ1-5
V gene: TRBV28
CDR3 protein: CASKPQGIVIEPQHF
CDR3 DNA: TGTGCCAGCAAACCACAGGGTATTGTTATCGAGCCCCAGCATTTT

CDR3 length: 19
clone size: NA
D gene: NA
J gene: TRBJ2-7
V gene: TRBV21-1
CDR3 protein: CASSKVRGLAGGGSYEQYF
CDR3 DNA: TGTGCCAGCAGCAAAGTAAGGGGACTAGCGGGAGGGGGGTCCTACGAGCAGTACTTC

CDR3 length: 13
clone size: NA
D gene: NA
J gene: TRBJ2-1
V gene: TRBV14
CDR3 protein: CASSQLAYNEQFF
CDR3 DNA: TGTGCCAGCAGCCAACTGGCCTACAATGAGCAGTTCTTC

CDR3 length: 15
clone size: NA
D gene: NA
J gene: TRBJ1-2
V gene: TRBV5-4
CDR3 protein: CASSLWPGTSYGYTF
CDR3 DNA: TGTGCCAGCAGCTTATGGCCAGGGACCTCCTATGGCTACACCTTC

CDR3 length: 15
clone size: NA
D gene: NA
J gene: TRBJ1-1
V gene: TRBV5-6
CDR3 protein: CASSLVGVPGTEAFF
CDR3 DNA: TGTGCCAGCAGCTTGGTTGGGGTCCCCGGCACTGAAGCTTTCTTT

CDR3 length: 15
clone size: NA
D gene: TRBD2
J gene: TRBJ2-5
V gene: TRBV5-1
CDR3 protein: CASSGIAGSYETQYF
CDR3 DNA: TGCGCCAGCAGTGGAATAGCGGGATCTTACGAGACCCAGTACTTC

CDR3 length: 16
clone size: NA
D gene: NA
J gene: TRBJ1-5
V gene: TRBV7-6
CDR3 protein: CASSSGEDRSMEPQHF
CDR3 DNA: TGTGCCAGCAGCTCGGGCGAGGACAGATCCATGGAGCCCCAGCATTTT

CDR3 length: 15
clone size: NA
D gene: TRBD1
J gene: TRBJ2-7
V gene: TRBV15
CDR3 protein: CATSRDRDSSYEQYF
CDR3 DNA: TGTGCCACCAGCAGAGACAGGGACAGCTCCTACGAGCAGTACTTC

CDR3 length: 13
clone size: NA
D gene: NA
J gene: TRBJ2-7
V gene: TRBV11-2
CDR3 protein: CASSRGGSYEQYF
CDR3 DNA: TGTGCCAGCTCGAGGGGCGGTTCCTACGAGCAGTACTTC